This T cell receptor (beta chain) is from a study of blood T cell repertoires in COVID-19. Overall study context: The study drew acute and convalescent COVID-19 samples from the United States, Italy and Spain. The cDNA or gDNA used as material had been derived from T cells, B-cell-depleted T cells, or PBMCs.

The CDR3 runs to 16 residues. Per germline, CDR1 LNHNV and CDR2 YYDKDF (reference sequence). The J segment lost 3 bases and the V segment lost 8 bases, leaving 7 bases of the junction unmatched. Source study methods: Counts of nucleated cells, estimated from reference gene primer amplification, were obtained. Only in-frame clones appear in the TCRdb table, and some are missing; sequencing was by immunoSEQ multiplex PCR. V and J calls and clone size are as listed in that table; D and trimming were resolved from the DNA. In the table there are roughly 520,000 clones, around 89% of which are singletons. Clinical histories supplied by participants themselves formed the basis of cohort assignment.

This clonotype was obtained from a woman between 40 and 55 years old who had recovered from COVID-19. Material: PBMCs or T cells enriched from blood (not recorded which). The V and J genes are TRBV15 and TRBJ2-3, with 14 positions matching TRBD2. The CDR3 coding sequence is TGTGCCACCGGGACTAGCGGGAGCCGTCCGACAGATACGCAGTATTTT. Translated, it gives CATGTSGSRPTDTQYF. Filled out from reference TRBV15 and TRBJ2-3, the complete variable domain reads DAMVIQNPRYQVTQFGKPVTLSCSQTLNHNVMYWYQQKSSQAPKLLFHYYDKDFNNEADTPDNFQSRRPNTSFCFLDIRSPGLGDTAMYLCATGTSGSRPTDTQYFGPGTRLTVL.